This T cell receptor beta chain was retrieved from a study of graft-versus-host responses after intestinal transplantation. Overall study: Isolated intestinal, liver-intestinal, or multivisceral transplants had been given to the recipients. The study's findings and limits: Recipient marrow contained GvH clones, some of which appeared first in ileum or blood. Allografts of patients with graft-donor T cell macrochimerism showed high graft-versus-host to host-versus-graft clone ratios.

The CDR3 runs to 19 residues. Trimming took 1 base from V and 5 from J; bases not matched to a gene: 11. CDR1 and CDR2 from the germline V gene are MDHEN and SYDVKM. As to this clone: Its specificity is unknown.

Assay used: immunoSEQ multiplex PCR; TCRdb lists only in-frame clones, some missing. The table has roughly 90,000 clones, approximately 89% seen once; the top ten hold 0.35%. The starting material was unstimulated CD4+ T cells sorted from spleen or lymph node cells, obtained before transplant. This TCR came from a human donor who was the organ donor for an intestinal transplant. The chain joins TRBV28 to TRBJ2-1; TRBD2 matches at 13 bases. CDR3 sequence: CASSLLRWTSGSQHNEQFF. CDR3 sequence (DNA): TGTGCCAGCAGTTTATTGCGGTGGACTAGCGGGAGCCAGCACAATGAGCAGTTCTTC.